This entry is about one TCR beta chain. Its antigen is unknown. Assay: immunoSEQ multiplex PCR; the TCRdb copy retains only in-frame clones and omits some. The sample consists of 65,000 to 85,000 clones, roughly 95% of them appearing once. The donors were in the 120-subject validation cohort, distinct from the roughly 600-subject first cohort. Trimming removed 3 bases from V and 4 bases from J; junction bases left unmatched: 7. The CDR3 length is 15 residues. Germline loops: CDR1 MNHEY, CDR2 SVGAGI. These data are taken from a study of cytomegalovirus exposure and HLA in healthy donors. Points from the study as a whole: Cytomegalovirus-associated status was assigned to about 170 TCR beta chains. In vitro checks showed that a few CMV-associated chains really do target CMV antigens.

Specimen: PBMCs. The clonotype comes from a woman in her late teens or twenties in good health and CMV-seronegative. The V and J genes are TRBV6-5 and TRBJ2-7; TRBD1 matches 9 bases. The CDR3 bases are TGTGCCAGCAGTTATGTACAGGGGGCGGCTTACGAGCAGTACTTC. It is translated as CASSYVQGAAYEQYF.